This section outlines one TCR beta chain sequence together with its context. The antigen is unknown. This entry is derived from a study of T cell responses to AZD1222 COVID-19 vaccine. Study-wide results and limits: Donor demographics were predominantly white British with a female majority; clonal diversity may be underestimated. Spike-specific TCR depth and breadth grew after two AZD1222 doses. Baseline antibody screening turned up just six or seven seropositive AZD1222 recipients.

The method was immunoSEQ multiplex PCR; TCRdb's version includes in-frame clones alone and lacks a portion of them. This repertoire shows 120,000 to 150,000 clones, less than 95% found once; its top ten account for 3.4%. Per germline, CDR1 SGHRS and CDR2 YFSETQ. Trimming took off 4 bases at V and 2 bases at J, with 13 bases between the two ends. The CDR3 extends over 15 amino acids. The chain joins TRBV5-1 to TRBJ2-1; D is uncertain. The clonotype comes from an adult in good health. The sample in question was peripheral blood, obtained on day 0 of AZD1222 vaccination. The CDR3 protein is CASSPVGLTYNEQFF. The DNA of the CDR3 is TGCGCCAGCAGCCCGGTCGGCCTCACCTACAATGAGCAGTTCTTC.